These 27 T cell receptor beta chains came from one sample sequenced in a study of response to subunit inactivated influenza vaccine. TCRdb passed the RT-PCR reads through MiXCR, listing each CDR3 protein once. This table holds approximately 500,000 distinct CDR3 sequences, 10% to 15% found once. The sequenced sample was PBMCs from blood, obtained roughly 46 days after vaccination. The receptors were sampled from a man aged 45 to 65 who received an inactivated influenza vaccine.

The chain combines TRBV21-1 with TRBJ2-7. TRBV21-1 has pseudogene status. The CDR3 is 13 amino acids. As DNA, the CDR3 is TGTGCCAGCAGCAAAGCGAGAGCTTACGAGCAGTACTTC. This gives the protein CASSKARAYEQYF.

This clonotype appeared a few times. The chain recombines TRBV20-1 with TRBJ2-2; D tentatively reads TRBD1 or TRBD2 (5 bases each). In germline, CDR1 is DFQATT, CDR2 SNEGSKA (reference sequence). This CDR3 spans 14 amino acids. Trimming took off 4 bases at V and 4 bases at J, with 13 bases between the two ends. The CDR3 is CSATYGTATGELFF. The CDR3 DNA follows: TGCAGTGCTACTTACGGGACCGCCACCGGGGAGCTGTTTTTT.

There are a few counts of this clonotype. V and J are TRBV7-3 and TRBJ2-2, with D unclear. Trimming removed 1 base from V and 7 bases from J, with 7 bases in between. The CDR3 extends over 13 amino acids. Germline V gives CDR1 SGHTA, CDR2 FQGTGA. In nucleotides, the CDR3 is TGTGCCAGCAGCTTAAACCTGCGCGGGGAGCTGTTTTTT. It codes for CASSLNLRGELFF. The whole variable domain, remainder taken from reference TRBV7-3 and TRBJ2-2, is GAGVSQTPSNKVTEKGKYVELRCDPISGHTALYWYRQSLGQGPEFLIYFQGTGAADDSGLPNDRFFAVRPEGSVSTLKIQRTERGDSAVYLCASSLNLRGELFFGEGSRLTVL.

The chain joins TRBV5-1 to TRBJ2-3; no definite D call. The V end lost 1 base, the J end lost 4 bases, and 10 bases lay between the germline ends. This CDR3 is 14 amino acids long. Per germline, CDR1 SGHRS and CDR2 YFSETQ. CDR3 bases: TGCGCCAGCAGCTTGTTGGCTAGGTCAGATACGCAGTATTTT. This gives the protein CASSLLARSDTQYF.

V and J are TRBV5-5 and TRBJ1-2; 9 bases are a match to TRBD1. After removal of 5 bases from V and 2 bases from J, the junction contained 4 bases not matched to a gene. From germline, CDR1 is SGHKS and CDR2 YYEKEE (reference sequence). The CDR3 covers 14 residues. CDR3 amino acids: CASRPGTGNYGYTF. The CDR3 DNA sequence: TGTGCCAGCAGACCCGGGACAGGGAACTATGGCTACACCTTC.

DNA of the CDR3: TGTGCCAGCAGCTCGATTCGTCGACAGGGGGCGATAAACAATGAGCAGTTCTTC. Translated: CASSSIRRQGAINNEQFF. This chain connects TRBV11-1 to TRBJ2-1; 10 positions agree with TRBD1. V lost 4 bases and J lost 5; bases outside the gene matches: 14. The CDR3 loop spans 18 amino acids. Germline V gives CDR1 SGHAT, CDR2 FQDESV (reference sequence).

The chain employs TRBV5-1 and TRBJ1-4, with D possibly matching TRBD1 (5 bases). Germline V gives CDR1 SGHRS, CDR2 YFSETQ. Trimming took off 4 bases at V and 4 bases at J, with 14 bases between the two ends. CDR3 length equals 15 residues. The CDR3 here is CASSRDPMGNEKLFF. CDR3 bases: TGCGCCAGCAGCCGGGACCCGATGGGTAATGAAAAACTGTTTTTT.

This clonotype came up many times. This chain links TRBV4-2 with TRBJ2-1; the D is unclear. The germline CDR1 and CDR2 sequences are LGHNA and YNFKEQ. Trimming removed 6 bases from V and 0 bases from J, with 15 bases in between. The CDR3 consists of 16 residues. CDR3 residues: CASRSDGESSYNEQFF. CDR3 coding DNA: TGTGCCAGCAGGTCCGACGGCGAAAGCTCCTACAATGAGCAGTTCTTC.

This clonotype has only a few counts. The V and J genes are TRBV7-9 and TRBJ2-3; 7 positions match TRBD2. This CDR3 has 11 amino acids. CDR1 and CDR2 from the germline V gene are SEHNR and FQNEAQ (reference sequence). Trimming at V came to 8 bases and at J to 5 bases, leaving 1 base not matched to a gene. The CDR3: CASGEGDTQYF. CDR3 DNA sequence: TGTGCCAGCGGGGAGGGAGATACGCAGTATTTT.

A few counts support this clonotype. The chain recombines TRBV27 with TRBJ2-1, with 7 nucleotides matching TRBD1. The CDR3 has 16 amino acids. Germline V gene sequence: CDR1 MNHEY, CDR2 SMNVEV (reference sequence). With V trimmed by 1 base and J by 3 bases, 6 bases remained unmatched. The CDR3 coding sequence is TGTGCCAGCAGTTTATGGCCCGGGACAGTCTACAATGAGCAGTTCTTC. It specifies CASSLWPGTVYNEQFF.

Only a few counts were recorded for this clonotype. The V gene is TRBV7-9, the J gene TRBJ2-1; TRBD1 agrees at 7 bases. From germline, CDR1 is SEHNR and CDR2 FQNEAQ (reference sequence). The CDR3 spans 17 residues. V gave up 2 bases and J gave up 6 bases; unmatched junction bases: 13. The DNA of the CDR3 is TGTGCCAGCAGCTTAAAAGCGACAGGGAAAAATCGCAATGAGCAGTTCTTC. Translated, it gives CASSLKATGKNRNEQFF.

This clonotype has a handful of counts. The chain couples TRBV5-1 to TRBJ2-5; D gene uncertain. V was shortened by 3 bases and J by 3 bases, with 9 bases between the two germline ends. CDR1 is SGHRS and CDR2 is YFSETQ in the germline V gene. The CDR3 covers 13 residues. The CDR3 nucleotides are TGCGCCAGCAGCTCGGATACAAAAGAGACCCAGTACTTC. This gives the protein CASSSDTKETQYF.

This clonotype was seen only a few times. The rearrangement uses TRBV5-1 and TRBJ2-3; 8 positions match TRBD1. This CDR3 comprises 14 residues. Germline CDR1 is SGHRS and CDR2 is YFSETQ. Trimming at V came to 5 bases and at J to 5 bases, leaving 7 bases not matched to a gene. CDR3 sequence: CASRPGQGGDTQYF. The CDR3 DNA reads TGCGCCAGCAGACCAGGACAGGGAGGAGATACGCAGTATTTT.

The chain carries TRBV18 and TRBJ2-4; D ambiguous. Trimming pared 0 bases from V and 8 bases from J, leaving 8 bases between. Germline lookup yields CDR1 KGHSH and CDR2 LQKENI. The CDR3 totals 13 residues. CDR3 sequence: CASSPPALHIQYF. The CDR3 DNA reads as TGTGCCAGCTCACCACCCGCCTTGCACATTCAGTACTTC.

The rearrangement links TRBV28 to TRBJ2-7; D tentatively reads TRBD1 or TRBD2 (6 bases each). In germline, CDR1 is MDHEN, CDR2 SYDVKM. The V and J ends lost 5 bases and 3 bases respectively, with 26 bases between them. The CDR3 consists of 18 residues. The CDR3: CASSRNVNLGGWNYEQYF. In nucleotides, the CDR3 is TGTGCCAGCAGTCGTAACGTCAACTTGGGGGGCTGGAACTACGAGCAGTACTTC. Using reference TRBV28 and TRBJ2-7 for the parts outside the CDR3, the full variable domain is DVKVTQSSRYLVKRTGEKVFLECVQDMDHENMFWYRQDPGLGLRLIYFSYDVKMKEKGDIPEGYSVSREKKERFSLILESASTNQTSMYLCASSRNVNLGGWNYEQYFGPGTRLTVT.

This clonotype has at least ten counts. The chain is built from TRBV11-1 and TRBJ2-2, with TRBD2 as a possible D gene (6 bases). V was pared by 8 bases and J by 4 bases, with 14 bases between. The CDR3 is 14 residues long. From germline, CDR1 is SGHAT and CDR2 FQDESV (reference sequence). The CDR3 DNA follows: TGTGCCAGCCGGGGCCAGGGAGGCACCGGGGAGCTGTTTTTT. It codes for CASRGQGGTGELFF.

This clonotype appeared many times. The V call is TRBV27, the J call TRBJ2-7; D gene uncertain. Deletions cut 7 bases from V and 0 bases from J, with 7 bases between. This CDR3 spans 12 amino acids. The V gene's germline CDR1 is MNHEY and CDR2 SMNVEV (reference sequence). The CDR3 DNA is TGTGCCAGCAAGGATCCCTCCTACGAGCAGTACTTC. Translated: CASKDPSYEQYF.

This clonotype occurred many times. The rearrangement uses TRBV20-1 and TRBJ1-2, with 7 bases that match TRBD1. Germline V gene data show CDR1 as DFQATT and CDR2 as SNEGSKA (reference sequence). The CDR3 length is 14 residues. Trimming at V came to 4 bases and at J to 6 bases, leaving 11 bases not matched to a gene. The CDR3: CSAIGGGDSHGYTF. CDR3 in DNA: TGCAGTGCTATAGGAGGGGGGGACAGCCATGGCTACACCTTC.

This clonotype came up many times. V is TRBV5-1 and J is TRBJ2-3; 8 bases line up with TRBD2. CDR1 is SGHRS, CDR2 YFSETQ, per germline. CDR3 length: 14 residues. Trimming removed 0 bases from V and 5 bases from J; junction bases left unmatched: 2. CDR3: CASSLAGGRDTQYF. DNA for the CDR3: TGCGCCAGCAGCTTGGCGGGAGGGCGAGATACGCAGTATTTT.

This clonotype was observed a few times. This sequence joins TRBV6-6 and TRBJ1-6; TRBD1 matches at 9 bases. CDR3 length: 13 amino acids. Germline loops: CDR1 MNHNY, CDR2 SVGAGI (reference sequence). J lost 9 bases, V lost 7 bases, and 4 bases had no gene match. CDR3 protein: CASTTQGASPLHF. In DNA, the CDR3 is TGTGCCAGCACCACACAGGGGGCTTCACCCCTCCACTTT.

The V gene is TRBV7-8, the J gene TRBJ1-3; TRBD1 might be the D (5 bases). This CDR3 contains 13 residues. Germline V lookup: CDR1 SGHVS, CDR2 FQNEAQ. V shed 3 bases and J shed 4 bases, with 7 bases lying between them. The CDR3 reads CASSFNRGNTIYF. The CDR3 nucleotides read TGTGCCAGCAGCTTTAACAGGGGAAACACCATATATTTT.

This clonotype was detected only a few times. The V call is TRBV24-1, the J call TRBJ2-2, with 11 bases aligning to TRBD2. The CDR3 is 17 residues long. Germline V lookup: CDR1 KGHDR, CDR2 SFDVKD. The J segment lost 1 base and the V segment lost 3 bases, leaving 3 bases of the junction unmatched. CDR3 region: CATSDPTSGGNTGELFF. CDR3 DNA sequence: TGTGCCACCAGTGATCCCACTAGCGGGGGGAACACCGGGGAGCTGTTTTTT.

A few counts support this clonotype. This sequence joins TRBV5-1 and TRBJ2-2; 9 nucleotides align to TRBD2. This CDR3 contains 17 residues. Germline V gene lookup returns CDR1 SGHRS and CDR2 YFSETQ. The V gene end was trimmed by 2 bases and the J gene end by 2 bases; junction bases not matched to a gene: 7. The CDR3 DNA follows: TGCGCCAGCAGCTTTAGCGGGAGCGGGAGAAACACCGGGGAGCTGTTTTTT. Encoded protein: CASSFSGSGRNTGELFF.

This clonotype was observed at least ten times. The chain is built from TRBV9 and TRBJ2-7; 11 nucleotides line up with TRBD1. Germline CDR1 is SGDLS and CDR2 is YYNGEE. V shed 0 bases and J 3 bases; nucleotides not matched to a gene: 5. The CDR3 is 16 amino acids. CDR3 sequence (DNA): TGTGCCAGCAGCGTAGCAGGGACAGGGGGTATCTACGAGCAGTACTTC. Translation: CASSVAGTGGIYEQYF.

This clonotype has a count of ten or more. J is TRBJ2-4 and V is TRBV7-7; D unclear. V was shortened by 0 bases and J by 0 bases, with 9 bases between the two germline ends. Germline CDR1 SSHAT, CDR2 FNYEAQ (reference sequence). The CDR3 has 16 amino acids. CDR3 DNA sequence: TGTGCCAGCAGCTTAGCCGCGAAACTAGCCAAAAACATTCAGTACTTC. This translates into CASSLAAKLAKNIQYF.

This chain connects TRBV12-3 or TRBV12-4 to TRBJ1-5; 10 positions agree with TRBD1. This CDR3 is built from 18 residues. The J segment lost 1 base and the V segment lost 10 bases, leaving 16 bases of the junction unmatched. Written as DNA, the CDR3 is TGTGCCATCTGTTCCAGAGACAGGGGGCCTTCAAGCAATCAGCCCCAGCATTTT. Residues: CAICSRDRGPSSNQPQHF.

This clonotype was seen ten or more times. The gene calls are TRBV5-1 and TRBJ2-3; possibly TRBD1 or TRBD2 for D (7 bases each). The length of the CDR3 is 15 residues. Per the germline V gene, CDR1 is SGHRS and CDR2 is YFSETQ. Deletions cut 5 bases from V and 3 bases from J, with 16 bases between. This CDR3 is CASSHQGGSTDTQYF. In nucleotides, the CDR3 is TGCGCCAGCAGTCATCAGGGGGGGTCTACAGATACGCAGTATTTT. Drawing the rest from reference TRBV5-1 and TRBJ2-3, the complete variable domain is KAGVTQTPRYLIKTRGQQVTLSCSPISGHRSVSWYQQTPGQGLQFLFEYFSETQRNKGNFPGRFSGRQFSNSRSEMNVSTLELGDSALYLCASSHQGGSTDTQYFGPGTRLTVL.